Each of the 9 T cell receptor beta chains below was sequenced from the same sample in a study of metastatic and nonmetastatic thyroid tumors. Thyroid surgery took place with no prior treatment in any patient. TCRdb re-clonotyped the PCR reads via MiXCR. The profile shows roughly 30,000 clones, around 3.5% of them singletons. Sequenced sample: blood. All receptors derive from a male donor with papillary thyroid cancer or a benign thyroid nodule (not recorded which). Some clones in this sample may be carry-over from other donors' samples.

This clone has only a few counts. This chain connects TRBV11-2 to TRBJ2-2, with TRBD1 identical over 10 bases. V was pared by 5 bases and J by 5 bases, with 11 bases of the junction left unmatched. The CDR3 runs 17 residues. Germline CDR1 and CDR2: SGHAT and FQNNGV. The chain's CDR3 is CASSLQIDRGQTGELFF. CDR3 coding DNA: TGTGCCAGCAGCCTTCAAATTGACAGGGGGCAGACCGGGGAGCTGTTTTTT.

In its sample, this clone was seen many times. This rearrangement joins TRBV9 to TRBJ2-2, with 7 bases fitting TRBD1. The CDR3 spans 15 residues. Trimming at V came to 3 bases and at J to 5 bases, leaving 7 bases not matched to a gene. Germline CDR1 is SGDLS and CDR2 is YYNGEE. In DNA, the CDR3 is TGTGCCAGCAGCGAGCGAATACAGGGGACCGGGGAGCTGTTTTTT. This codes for CASSERIQGTGELFF.

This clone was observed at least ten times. Here the CDR3 DNA reads TGTGCCAGCAGCCTTTTGACAGGGATGTTAGGGGCCAACGTCCTGACTTTC. It yields the protein CASSLLTGMLGANVLTF. This chain joins TRBV5-6 and TRBJ2-6; 7 nucleotides line up with TRBD1. CDR1 is SGHDT, CDR2 YYEEEE, per germline. The CDR3 sequence is 17 residues long. The ends lost 4 bases at V and 4 bases at J; junction bases unmatched: 11.

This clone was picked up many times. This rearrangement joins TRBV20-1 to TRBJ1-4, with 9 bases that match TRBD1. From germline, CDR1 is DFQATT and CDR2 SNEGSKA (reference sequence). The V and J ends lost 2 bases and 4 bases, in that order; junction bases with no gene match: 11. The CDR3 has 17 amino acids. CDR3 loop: CSARSTGTGQGNEKLFF. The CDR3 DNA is TGCAGTGCTAGATCGACCGGGACAGGGCAGGGTAATGAAAAACTGTTTTTT.

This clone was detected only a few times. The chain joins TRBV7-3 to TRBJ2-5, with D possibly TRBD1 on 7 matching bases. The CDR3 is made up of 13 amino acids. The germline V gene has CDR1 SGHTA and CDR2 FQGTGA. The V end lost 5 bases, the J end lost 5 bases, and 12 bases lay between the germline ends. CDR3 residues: CASSVTGRETQYF. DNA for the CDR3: TGTGCCAGCAGCGTGACAGGGAGGGAGACCCAGTACTTC.

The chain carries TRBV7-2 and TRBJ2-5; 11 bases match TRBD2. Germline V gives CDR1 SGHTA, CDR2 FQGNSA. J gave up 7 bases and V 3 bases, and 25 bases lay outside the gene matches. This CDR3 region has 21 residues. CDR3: CASSFSVVGTSGSTRKRTQYF. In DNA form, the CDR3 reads TGTGCCAGCAGCTTTTCGGTCGTCGGTACTAGCGGGAGTACTCGAAAACGGACCCAGTACTTC.

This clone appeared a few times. Here the CDR3 reads CASSLASGSLSSYNEQFF. The CDR3 bases are TGTGCCAGCAGTTTGGCTAGCGGGAGTCTGAGTTCCTACAATGAGCAGTTCTTC. This sequence joins TRBV12-3 or TRBV12-4 and TRBJ2-1; 10 nucleotides line up with TRBD2. V lost 3 bases and J lost 1; bases outside the gene matches: 9. The CDR3 runs 18 residues.

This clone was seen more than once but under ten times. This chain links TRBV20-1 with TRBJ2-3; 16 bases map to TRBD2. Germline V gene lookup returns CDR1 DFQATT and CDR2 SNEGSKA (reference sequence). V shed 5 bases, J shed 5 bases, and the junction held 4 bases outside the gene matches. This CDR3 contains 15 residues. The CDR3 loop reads CSAGTSGRDGDTQYF. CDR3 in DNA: TGCAGTGCTGGGACTAGCGGGAGGGACGGAGATACGCAGTATTTT.

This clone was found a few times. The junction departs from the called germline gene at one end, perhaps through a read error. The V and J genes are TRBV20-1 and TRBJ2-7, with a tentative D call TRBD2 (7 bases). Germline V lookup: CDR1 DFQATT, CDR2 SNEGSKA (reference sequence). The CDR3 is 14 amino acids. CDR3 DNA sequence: TGCCGTGCAAAGGGGGGGACATACCACTACGAGCAGTACTTC. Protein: CRAKGGTYHYEQYF.